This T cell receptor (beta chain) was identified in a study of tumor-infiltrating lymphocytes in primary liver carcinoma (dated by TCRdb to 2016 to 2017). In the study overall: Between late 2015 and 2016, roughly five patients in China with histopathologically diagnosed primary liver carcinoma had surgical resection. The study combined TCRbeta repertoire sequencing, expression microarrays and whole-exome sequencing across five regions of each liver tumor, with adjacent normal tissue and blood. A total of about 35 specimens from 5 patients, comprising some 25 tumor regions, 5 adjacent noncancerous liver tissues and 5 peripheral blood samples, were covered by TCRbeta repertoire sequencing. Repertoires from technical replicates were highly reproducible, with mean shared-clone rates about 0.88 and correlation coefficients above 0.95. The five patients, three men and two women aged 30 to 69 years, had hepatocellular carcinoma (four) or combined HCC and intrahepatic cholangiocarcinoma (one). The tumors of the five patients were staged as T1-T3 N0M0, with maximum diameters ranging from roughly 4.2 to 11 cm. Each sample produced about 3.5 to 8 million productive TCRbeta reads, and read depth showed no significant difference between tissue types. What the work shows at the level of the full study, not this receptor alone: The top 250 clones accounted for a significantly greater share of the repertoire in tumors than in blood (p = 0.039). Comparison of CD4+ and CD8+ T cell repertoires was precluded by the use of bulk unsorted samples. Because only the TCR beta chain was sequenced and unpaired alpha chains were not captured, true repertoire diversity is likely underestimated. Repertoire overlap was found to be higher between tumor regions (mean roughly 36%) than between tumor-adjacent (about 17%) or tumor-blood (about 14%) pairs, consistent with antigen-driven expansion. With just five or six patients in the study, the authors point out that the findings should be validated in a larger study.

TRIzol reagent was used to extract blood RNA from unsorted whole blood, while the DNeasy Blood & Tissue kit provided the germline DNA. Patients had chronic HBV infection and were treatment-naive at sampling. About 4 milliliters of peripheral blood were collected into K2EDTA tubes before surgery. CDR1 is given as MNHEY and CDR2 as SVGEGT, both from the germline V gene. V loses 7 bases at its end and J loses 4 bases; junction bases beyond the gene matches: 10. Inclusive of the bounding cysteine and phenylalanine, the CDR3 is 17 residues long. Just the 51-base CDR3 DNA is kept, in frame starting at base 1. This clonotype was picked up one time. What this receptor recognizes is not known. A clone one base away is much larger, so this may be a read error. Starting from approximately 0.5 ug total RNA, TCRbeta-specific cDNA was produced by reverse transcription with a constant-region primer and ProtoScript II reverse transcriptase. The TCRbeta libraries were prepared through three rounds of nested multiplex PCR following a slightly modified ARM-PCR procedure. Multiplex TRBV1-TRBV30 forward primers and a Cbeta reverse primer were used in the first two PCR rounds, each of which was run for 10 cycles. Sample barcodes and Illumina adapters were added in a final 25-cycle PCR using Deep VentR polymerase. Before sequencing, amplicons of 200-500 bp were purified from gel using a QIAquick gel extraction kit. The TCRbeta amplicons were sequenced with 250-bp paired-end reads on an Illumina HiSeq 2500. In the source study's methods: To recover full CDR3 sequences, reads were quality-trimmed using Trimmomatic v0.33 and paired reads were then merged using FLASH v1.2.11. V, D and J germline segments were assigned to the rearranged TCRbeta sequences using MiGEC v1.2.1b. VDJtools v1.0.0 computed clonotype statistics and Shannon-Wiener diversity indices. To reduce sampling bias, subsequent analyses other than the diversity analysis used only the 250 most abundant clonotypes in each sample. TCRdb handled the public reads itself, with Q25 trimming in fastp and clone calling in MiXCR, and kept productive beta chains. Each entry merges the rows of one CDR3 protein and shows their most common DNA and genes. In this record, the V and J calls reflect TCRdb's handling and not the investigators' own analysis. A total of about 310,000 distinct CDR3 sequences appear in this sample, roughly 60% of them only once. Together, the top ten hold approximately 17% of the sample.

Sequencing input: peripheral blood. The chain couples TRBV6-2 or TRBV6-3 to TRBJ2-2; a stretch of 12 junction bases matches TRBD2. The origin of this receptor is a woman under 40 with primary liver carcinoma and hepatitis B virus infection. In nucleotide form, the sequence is TGTGCCAGCAATTCTAGCGGGAGGGCCTCGGGCACCGGGGAGCTGTTTTTT. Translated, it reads CASNSSGRASGTGELFF.